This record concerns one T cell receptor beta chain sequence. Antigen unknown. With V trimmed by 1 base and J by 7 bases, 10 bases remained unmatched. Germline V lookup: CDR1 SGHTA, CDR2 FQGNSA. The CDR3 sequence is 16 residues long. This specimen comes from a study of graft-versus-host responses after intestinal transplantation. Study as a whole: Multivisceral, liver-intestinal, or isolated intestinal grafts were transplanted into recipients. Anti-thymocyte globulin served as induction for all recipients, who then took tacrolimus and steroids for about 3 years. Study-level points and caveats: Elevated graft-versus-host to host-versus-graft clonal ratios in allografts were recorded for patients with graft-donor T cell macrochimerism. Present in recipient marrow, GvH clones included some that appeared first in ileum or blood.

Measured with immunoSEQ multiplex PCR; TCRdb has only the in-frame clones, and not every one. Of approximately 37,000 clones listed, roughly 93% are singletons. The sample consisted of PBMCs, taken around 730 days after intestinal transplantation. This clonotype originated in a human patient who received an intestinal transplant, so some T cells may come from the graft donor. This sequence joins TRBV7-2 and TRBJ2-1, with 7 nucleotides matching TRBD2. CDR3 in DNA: TGTGCCAGCAGCTTAGTGGGCGGGAGAGGTAAGAATGAGCAGTTCTTC. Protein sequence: CASSLVGGRGKNEQFF. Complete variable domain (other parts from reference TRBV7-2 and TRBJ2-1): GAGVSQSPSNKVTEKGKDVELRCDPISGHTALYWYRQSLGQGLEFLIYFQGNSAPDKSGLPSDRFSAERTGGSVSTLTIQRTQQEDSAVYLCASSLVGGRGKNEQFFGPGTRLTVL.